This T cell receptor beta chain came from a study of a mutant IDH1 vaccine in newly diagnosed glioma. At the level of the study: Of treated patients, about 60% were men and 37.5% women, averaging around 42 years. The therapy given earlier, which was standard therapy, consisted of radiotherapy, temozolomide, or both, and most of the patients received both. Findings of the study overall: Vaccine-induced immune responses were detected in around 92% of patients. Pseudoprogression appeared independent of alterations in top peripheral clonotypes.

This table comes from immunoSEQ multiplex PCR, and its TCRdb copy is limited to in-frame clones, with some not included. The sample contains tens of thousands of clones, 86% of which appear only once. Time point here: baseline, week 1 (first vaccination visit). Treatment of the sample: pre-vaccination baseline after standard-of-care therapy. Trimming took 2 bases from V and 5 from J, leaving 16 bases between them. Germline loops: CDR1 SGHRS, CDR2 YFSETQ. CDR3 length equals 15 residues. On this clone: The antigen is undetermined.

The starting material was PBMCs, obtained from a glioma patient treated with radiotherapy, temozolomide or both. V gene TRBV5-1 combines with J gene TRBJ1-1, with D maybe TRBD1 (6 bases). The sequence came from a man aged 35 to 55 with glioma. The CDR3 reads CASSLTGTLITEAFF. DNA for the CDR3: TGCGCCAGCAGCTTAACCGGGACATTAATAACTGAAGCTTTCTTT.